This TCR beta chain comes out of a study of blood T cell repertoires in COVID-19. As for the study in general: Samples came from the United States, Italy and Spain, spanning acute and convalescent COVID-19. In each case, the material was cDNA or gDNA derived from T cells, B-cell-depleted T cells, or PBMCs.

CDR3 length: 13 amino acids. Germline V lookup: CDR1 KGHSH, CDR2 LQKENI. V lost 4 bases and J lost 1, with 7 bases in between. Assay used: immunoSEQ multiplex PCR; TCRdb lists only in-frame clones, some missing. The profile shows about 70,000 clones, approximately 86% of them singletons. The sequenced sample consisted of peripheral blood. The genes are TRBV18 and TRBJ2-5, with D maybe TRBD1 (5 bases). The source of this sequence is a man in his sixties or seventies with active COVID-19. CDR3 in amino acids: CASSRGTQETQYF. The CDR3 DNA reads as TGTGCCAGCTCACGGGGCACCCAAGAGACCCAGTACTTC. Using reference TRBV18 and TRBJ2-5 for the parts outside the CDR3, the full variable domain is NAGVMQNPRHLVRRRGQEARLRCSPMKGHSHVYWYRQLPEEGLKFMVYLQKENIIDESGMPKERFSAEFPKEGPSILRIQQVVRGDSAAYFCASSRGTQETQYFGPGTRLLVL.